This TCR beta chain was profiled in a study of blood T cell repertoires in COVID-19. Study as a whole: Spain, Italy and the United States supplied samples that represented acute and convalescent COVID-19.

In the study's own analysis: Cell counts per sample came from amplifying reference gene primers. The protocol was immunoSEQ multiplex PCR, while the TCRdb copy is restricted to in-frame clones and leaves out a portion. The V and J calls and clone size are taken from that table; D and trimming were inferred from the DNA. Among 150,000 to 200,000 clones, roughly 84% were seen once, and the ten largest hold roughly 15%. Germline CDR1 is SEHNR and CDR2 is FQNEAQ (reference sequence). The CDR3 has 17 residues. The V end was cut by 0 bases, the J end by 0 bases, with 13 bases between. This clonotype was sampled from a man aged 50 to 59 who had recovered from COVID-19. The material sequenced was PBMCs or T cells enriched from blood (not recorded which). The genes are TRBV7-9 and TRBJ2-3; D is possibly TRBD1 (5 bases). The CDR3 reads CASSLARDMYSTDTQYF. The CDR3 DNA is TGTGCCAGCAGCTTAGCCAGGGATATGTATAGCACAGATACGCAGTATTTT.